Each of the 11 T cell receptor beta chains below was sequenced from the same sample in a study of T-cell memory formation after mild COVID-19. TCRdb recomputed calls from the 5' RACE reads with MiXCR, one row per CDR3 protein. The sample includes about 440,000 distinct CDR3 sequences, 15% to 20% of them seen just once. The sequencing sample was made of PBMCs or a T cell subset sorted from them (not recorded which). Receptors were obtained from an adult woman who had mild COVID-19 (a few samples of this study predate the infection). Cell type and time point are not known.

This clonotype has more than one count but fewer than ten. The CDR3 protein is CASSQEYSNQPQHF. DNA of the CDR3: TGTGCCAGCTCACAGGAATATAGCAATCAGCCCCAGCATTTT. This rearrangement joins TRBV18 to TRBJ1-5; D is ambiguous. Deletions cut 4 bases from V and 0 bases from J, with 7 bases between. The V gene's germline CDR1 is KGHSH and CDR2 LQKENI. This CDR3 comprises 14 residues.

V gene TRBV20-1 combines with J gene TRBJ1-5; D possibly corresponds to TRBD1 (5 bases). Germline V lookup: CDR1 DFQATT, CDR2 SNEGSKA (reference sequence). The V end lost 3 bases, the J end lost 7 bases, and 13 bases lay between the germline ends. The CDR3 totals 13 residues. CDR3 sequence reads: CSASDGAEQPQHF. The CDR3 nucleotides read TGCAGTGCTAGTGACGGGGCAGAGCAGCCCCAGCATTTT.

The J gene is TRBJ2-7, the V gene TRBV10-3; 10 bases agree with TRBD2. The V gene end was trimmed by 3 bases and the J gene end by 1 base; junction bases not matched to a gene: 6. CDR3 length: 16 amino acids. Per the germline V gene, CDR1 is ENHRY and CDR2 is SYGVKD. CDR3 sequence (DNA): TGTGCCATCAGTGATTCGGCTAGCGGGGGATCCTACGAGCAGTACTTC. Amino acids: CAISDSASGGSYEQYF.

The gene calls are TRBV27 and TRBJ2-5; no clear D. The V gene's germline CDR1 is MNHEY and CDR2 SMNVEV (reference sequence). The CDR3 covers 13 residues. V lost 8 bases to trimming and J lost 3 bases, with 13 bases between them. The CDR3 DNA reads as TGTGCCAGCCTACCGAAGGTTGAAGAGACCCAGTACTTC. Translation: CASLPKVEETQYF.

The sample holds a few counts of this clonotype. The CDR3 region has the DNA TGTGCCACCCGGGACAGGGGCCGGAGTGAGCAGTTCTTC. Encoded protein: CATRDRGRSEQFF. The chain has TRBV24-1 and TRBJ2-1, with 10 bases lining up with TRBD1. This CDR3 contains 13 residues. Germline V CDR1 and CDR2: KGHDR, SFDVKD. J gave up 9 bases and V 9 bases, and 7 bases lay outside the gene matches.

The chain couples TRBV4-2 to TRBJ1-2; D is uncertain. The V gene lost 4 bases and the J gene lost 4 bases, with 28 bases spanning the gap. Germline assignment: CDR1 LGHNA and CDR2 YNFKEQ. The CDR3 loop spans 19 amino acids. The CDR3 DNA follows: TGTGCCAGCAGCCCAGTACGCGTGGGCCTCGGTCCTGCTTTCTATGGCTACACCTTC. Its protein product is CASSPVRVGLGPAFYGYTF.

The V call is TRBV7-9, the J call TRBJ2-7, with D perhaps TRBD2 (6 bases). Per germline, CDR1 SEHNR and CDR2 FQNEAQ (reference sequence). There are 15 residues in the CDR3. Trimming stripped 1 base from V and 8 bases from J, with 18 bases between. The CDR3 region has the DNA TGTGCCAGCAGCTTAGTGGGGACTGACAAGAAAAAGCAGTACTTC. This codes for CASSLVGTDKKKQYF.

The chain employs TRBV7-9 and TRBJ1-2, with D perhaps matching TRBD1 (6 bases). Germline V gene sequence: CDR1 SEHNR, CDR2 FQNEAQ (reference sequence). Trimming left V 5 bases short and J 4 bases short, with 14 bases between. CDR3 length: 14 amino acids. For the CDR3, the DNA is TGTGCCAGCAGCCTCACAGGGTTGCGCTATGGCTACACCTTC. Translating gives CASSLTGLRYGYTF.

The genes are TRBV7-2 and TRBJ2-3, with 13 bases aligning to TRBD2. The length of the CDR3 is 15 residues. CDR1 and CDR2 (germline): SGHTA, FQGNSA. The ends lost 5 bases at V and 2 bases at J; junction bases unmatched: 1. CDR3 amino acids: CASSTSGGATDTQYF. CDR3 DNA sequence: TGTGCCAGCAGCACTAGCGGGGGGGCCACAGATACGCAGTATTTT.

This clonotype has only a few counts. The chain links TRBV20-1 to TRBJ1-2, with 11 bases fitting TRBD1. CDR1 DFQATT and CDR2 SNEGSKA come from the germline V gene (reference sequence). Trimming took 2 bases from V and 2 from J; bases not matched to a gene: 7. The CDR3 sequence is 16 residues long. The CDR3 spells CSARPLGQGENYGYTF. The DNA of the CDR3 is TGCAGTGCTAGACCGTTGGGACAGGGGGAAAACTATGGCTACACCTTC.

This chain links TRBV2 with TRBJ1-5; the D is unclear. CDR1 is SNHLY, CDR2 FYNNEI, per germline. V dropped 6 bases and J dropped 4 bases, with 13 bases sitting between them. The CDR3 runs 14 residues. CDR3 DNA sequence: TGTGCCAGCAGCCAATACGGGGATAATCAGCCCCAGCATTTT. As protein: CASSQYGDNQPQHF.